What follows is one T cell receptor beta chain and its context. The sample belongs to a study of CD8+CD57+ T cells in acquired aplastic anemia. Background on the study: Where healthy donors were concerned, CD4+ cells averaged around 11 million reads.

The study profiled TCR beta VDJ and CDR3 using genomic DNA as template. TCRdb re-derived calls from the reads in MiXCR, one entry per CDR3 protein. The data show hundreds of thousands of distinct CDR3 sequences, with roughly 64% seen just once and approximately 3.9% held by the top ten. The CDR3 extends over 18 amino acids. Germline CDR1 reads MNHNS; CDR2 reads SASEGT. V lost 3 bases to trimming and J lost 1 base; unmatched junction nucleotides: 12. The clonotype comes from a human donor in good health, serving as a control. The sample was sorted CD4+, CD8+, or CD8+CD57+ T cells (not recorded which) from PBMCs. V is TRBV6-1 and J is TRBJ2-5; 9 bases agree with TRBD2. CDR3 coding DNA: TGTGCCAGCAGTGATGCTCTTCGCGCTAGCGGGGCCCAAGAGACCCAGTACTTC. Translating it yields CASSDALRASGAQETQYF.